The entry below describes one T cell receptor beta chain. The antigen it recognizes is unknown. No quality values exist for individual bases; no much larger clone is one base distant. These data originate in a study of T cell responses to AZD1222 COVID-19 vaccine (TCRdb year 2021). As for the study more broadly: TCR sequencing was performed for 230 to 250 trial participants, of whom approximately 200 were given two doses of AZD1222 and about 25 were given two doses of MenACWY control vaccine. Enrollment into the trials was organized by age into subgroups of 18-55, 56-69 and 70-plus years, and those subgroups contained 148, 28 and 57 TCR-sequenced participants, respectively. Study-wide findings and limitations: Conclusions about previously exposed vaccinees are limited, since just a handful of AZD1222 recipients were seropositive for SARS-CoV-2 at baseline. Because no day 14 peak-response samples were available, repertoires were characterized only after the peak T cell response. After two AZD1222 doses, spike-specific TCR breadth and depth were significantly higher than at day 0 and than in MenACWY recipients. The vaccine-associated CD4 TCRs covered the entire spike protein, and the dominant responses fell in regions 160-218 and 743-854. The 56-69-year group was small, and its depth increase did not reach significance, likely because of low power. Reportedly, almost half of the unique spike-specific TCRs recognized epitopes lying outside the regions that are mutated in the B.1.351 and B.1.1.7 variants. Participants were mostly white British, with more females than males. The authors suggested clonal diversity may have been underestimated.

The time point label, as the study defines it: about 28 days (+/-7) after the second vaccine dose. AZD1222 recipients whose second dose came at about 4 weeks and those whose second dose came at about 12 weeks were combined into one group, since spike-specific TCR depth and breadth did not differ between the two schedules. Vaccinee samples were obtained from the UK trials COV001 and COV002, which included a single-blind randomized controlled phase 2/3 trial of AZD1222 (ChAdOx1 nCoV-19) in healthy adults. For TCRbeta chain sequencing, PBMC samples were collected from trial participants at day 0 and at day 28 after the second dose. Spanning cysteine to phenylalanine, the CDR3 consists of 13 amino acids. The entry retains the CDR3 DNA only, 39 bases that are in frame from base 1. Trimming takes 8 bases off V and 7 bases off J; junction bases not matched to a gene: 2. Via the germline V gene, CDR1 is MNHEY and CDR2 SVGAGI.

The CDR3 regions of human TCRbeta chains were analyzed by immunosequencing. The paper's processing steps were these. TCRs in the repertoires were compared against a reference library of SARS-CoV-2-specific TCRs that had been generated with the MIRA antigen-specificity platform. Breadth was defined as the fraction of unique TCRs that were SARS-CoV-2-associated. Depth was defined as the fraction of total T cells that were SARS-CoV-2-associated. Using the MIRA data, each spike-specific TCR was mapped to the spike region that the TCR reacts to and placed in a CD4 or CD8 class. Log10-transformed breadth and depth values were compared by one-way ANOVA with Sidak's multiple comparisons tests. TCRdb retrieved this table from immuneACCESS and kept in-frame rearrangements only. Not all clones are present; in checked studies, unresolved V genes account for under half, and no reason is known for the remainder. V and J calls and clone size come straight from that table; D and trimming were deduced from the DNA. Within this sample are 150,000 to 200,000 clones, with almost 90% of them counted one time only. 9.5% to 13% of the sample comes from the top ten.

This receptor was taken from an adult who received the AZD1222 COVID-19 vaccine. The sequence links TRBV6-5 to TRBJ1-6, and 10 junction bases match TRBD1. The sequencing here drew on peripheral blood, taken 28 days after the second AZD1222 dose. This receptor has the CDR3 CASGQGENSPLHF. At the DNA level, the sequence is TGTGCCAGCGGACAGGGGGAGAATTCACCCCTCCACTTT.